The present T cell receptor (beta chain) was sequenced within a study of cytomegalovirus exposure and HLA in healthy donors. Findings and caveats of the study: Likely technical artifact: a cluster of highly shared sequence variants. DRB1 had the most TCR associations and HLA-C the fewest, a later analysis found, with rates varying by HLA locus.

PCR involved 60 Vbeta and 13 Jbeta primers. Profiled with immunoSEQ multiplex PCR; TCRdb holds only in-frame clones, not every one. The table has 130,000 to 150,000 clones, under 85% seen once; the top ten hold 6.5% to 7%. The CDR3 totals 15 residues. Per the germline V gene, CDR1 is SNHLY and CDR2 is FYNNEI. The germline V and J ends were trimmed by 2 bases and 1 base, with 8 bases remaining between them. Worth noting for this clone: Its antigen is currently unknown.

Material: PBMCs. The sequence derives from a woman aged 40-49 years in good health and CMV-seropositive. The chain couples TRBV2 to TRBJ1-4; no clear D gene. The CDR3 DNA is TGTGCCAGCAGTGAACGGCGGGTAACTAATGAAAAACTGTTTTTT. It translates to CASSERRVTNEKLFF. Filled out from reference TRBV2 and TRBJ1-4, the complete variable domain reads EPEVTQTPSHQVTQMGQEVILRCVPISNHLYFYWYRQILGQKVEFLVSFYNNEISEKSEIFDDQFSVERPDGSNFTLKIRSTKLEDSAMYFCASSERRVTNEKLFFGSGTQLSVL.